This record looks at one T cell receptor beta chain sequence and its context. Sequencing was performed with immunoSEQ multiplex PCR; in TCRdb, only in-frame clones are kept and a portion is missing. The sample records about 280,000 clones, approximately 91% being singletons. The record originates from a study of blood T cell repertoires in COVID-19. The CDR3 is made up of 16 amino acids. Trimming took 4 bases from V and 3 from J; bases not matched to a gene: 9. CDR1 and CDR2 from the germline V gene are LGHDT and YNNKEL (reference sequence). Material for sequencing was peripheral blood. This chain connects TRBV3-1 (or the pseudogene TRBV3-2) to TRBJ2-7; 10 positions agree with TRBD2. The source is a man over 45 with acute or convalescent COVID-19. The CDR3 DNA sequence: TGTGCCAGCAGCCGGATACTAGCGGGGCTGAACTACGAGCAGTACTTC. Protein sequence: CASSRILAGLNYEQYF.